This T cell receptor (beta chain) derives from a study of CD4 T cells in relation to SARS-CoV-2 and coronaviruses. The wider study: PBMCs were cultured with antigen for roughly nine days before TCR beta sequencing.

TCRdb's copy holds only in-frame clones and misses some; the assay was immunoSEQ multiplex PCR. The sample holds 30,000 to 45,000 clones, around four fifths seen once. For 10 days, 10^5 sorted CD4+ cells grew with T cell-depleted PBMCs and CEF. Concerning this clone: Its matching antigen is unknown.

The CDR3 totals 15 residues. Germline CDR1 and CDR2: SGHRS and YFSETQ. Between the trimmed V and J ends, which lost 0 bases and 2 bases, there was a span of 9 bases. The sequence was obtained from an adult with COVID-19. Sequences were obtained from memory CD4+ T cells from PBMCs, cultured in vitro. The chain couples TRBV5-1 to TRBJ2-1; D is undetermined. The chain's CDR3 is CASSLDGGTYNEQFF. The CDR3 region has the DNA TGCGCCAGCAGCTTGGACGGCGGAACCTACAATGAGCAGTTCTTC.